Below are 14 T cell receptor beta chains sequenced from a single sample in a study of Ad26.COV2.S vaccination and SARS-CoV-2 variants. The repertoire was sequenced with immunoSEQ multiplex PCR; TCRdb's copy has only in-frame clones and lacks some. In the table there are 300,000 to 500,000 clones, approximately 91% of which are singletons. Noted treatment: 19 received Ad26.COV2.S at low or high dose, single or two shots; roughly 5 received placebo; per-sample allocation not given. Day 63 after the first vaccine or placebo injection was the time point for sampling. The input for sequencing was peripheral blood, taken in a trial of Ad26.COV2.S vaccine versus placebo. These receptors originate from a person aged 18-60 years who received the Ad26.COV2.S COVID-19 vaccine or a placebo.

The chain couples TRBV6-5 to TRBJ1-1, with a possible D match to TRBD1 (5 bases). Trimming cost V 5 bases and J 1 base, with 8 bases left between them. The CDR3 runs 13 residues. Germline lookup yields CDR1 MNHEY and CDR2 SVGAGI. DNA for the CDR3: TGTGCCAGCAGTCACCAGGGGAACACTGAAGCTTTCTTT. Translating gives CASSHQGNTEAFF.

The chain has TRBV30 and TRBJ1-1; no definite D call. V was trimmed by 0 bases and J by 8 bases, leaving 16 bases between them. Germline CDR1 and CDR2: GTSNPN and SVGIG (reference sequence). The CDR3 runs to 14 residues. CDR3 sequence reads: CAWSVLDPTAEAFF. The DNA for the CDR3 is TGTGCCTGGAGTGTACTGGACCCGACGGCCGAAGCTTTCTTT.

The chain has TRBV5-1 and TRBJ1-1; D gene ambiguous. Trimming removed 0 bases at V and 0 bases at J, with 6 bases between. Germline CDR1 SGHRS, CDR2 YFSETQ. The CDR3 has 14 amino acids. In DNA form, the CDR3 reads TGCGCCAGCAGCTTGGTAGGAGTGAACACTGAAGCTTTCTTT. Amino acid sequence: CASSLVGVNTEAFF. The full variable domain, with the rest looked up from reference TRBV5-1 and TRBJ1-1, is KAGVTQTPRYLIKTRGQQVTLSCSPISGHRSVSWYQQTPGQGLQFLFEYFSETQRNKGNFPGRFSGRQFSNSRSEMNVSTLELGDSALYLCASSLVGVNTEAFFGQGTRLTVV.

Only one count was recorded for this clone. This sequence joins TRBV10-1 and TRBJ1-1; tentatively, D is TRBD1 (5 bases). The CDR3 runs to 20 residues. Looked up from germline, CDR1 is WNHNN and CDR2 is SYGVQD (reference sequence). The V end was cut by 0 bases, the J end by 4 bases, with 27 bases between. The CDR3 region is CASSESTGVPGRREGTEAFF. The CDR3 DNA sequence: TGCGCCAGCAGTGAGTCTACCGGTGTACCGGGTCGCAGGGAGGGCACTGAAGCTTTCTTT.

The V and J genes are TRBV4-1 and TRBJ1-4; 10 bases are a match to TRBD1. The V segment lost 5 bases and the J segment 8 bases; nucleotides outside the gene matches: 5. Germline assignment: CDR1 MGHRA and CDR2 YSYEKL. The CDR3 contains 14 residues. CDR3 nucleotide sequence: TGCGCCAGCAGCACCCGGGACAGGGGCGAAAAACTGTTTTTT. Its translation: CASSTRDRGEKLFF.

The rearrangement links TRBV12-5 to TRBJ1-1; D remains ambiguous. Germline V gene sequence: CDR1 LGHNT, CDR2 FRNRAP. Trimming removed 0 bases from V and 1 base from J, with 6 bases in between. The CDR3 is made up of 14 amino acids. Written as DNA, the CDR3 is TGTGCTAGTGGTTTGGTACAGTGGAACACTGAAGCTTTCTTT. Protein: CASGLVQWNTEAFF.

The V call is TRBV29-1, the J call TRBJ1-2; D might be TRBD1 (5 bases). Between the trimmed V and J ends, which lost 4 bases and 8 bases, there was a span of 11 bases. This CDR3 is built from 11 residues. Looked up from germline, CDR1 is SQVTM and CDR2 is ANQGSEA. CDR3 DNA sequence: TGCAGCGTTGTACTTGGGGCAGGCTACACCTTC. It encodes CSVVLGAGYTF. The full variable domain, with the rest looked up from reference TRBV29-1 and TRBJ1-2, is SAVISQKPSRDICQRGTSLTIQCQVDSQVTMMFWYRQQPGQSLTLIATANQGSEATYESGFVIDKFPISRPNLTFSTLTVSNMSPEDSSIYLCSVVLGAGYTFGSGTRLTVV.

This chain joins TRBV6-5 and TRBJ2-2; D remains ambiguous. Deletions cut 6 bases from V and 1 base from J, with 12 bases between. This CDR3 is built from 15 residues. Per the germline V gene, CDR1 is MNHEY and CDR2 is SVGAGI. The CDR3 coding sequence is TGTGCCAGCAGCCCCACAACGGAGAACACCGGGGAGCTGTTTTTT. It translates to CASSPTTENTGELFF.

The chain couples TRBV4-1 to TRBJ1-4; D is unresolved. Germline V gene lookup returns CDR1 MGHRA and CDR2 YSYEKL. The ends were cut back, 0 bases at V and 3 bases at J, with 20 bases in the middle. This CDR3 contains 19 residues. The CDR3 is CASSQDDTLGQSPNEKLFF. CDR3 sequence (DNA): TGCGCCAGCAGCCAAGACGACACCCTTGGTCAGTCTCCTAATGAAAAACTGTTTTTT.

This rearrangement joins TRBV18 to TRBJ1-1; D might be TRBD1 (5 bases). The CDR3 is made up of 18 amino acids. Per germline, CDR1 KGHSH and CDR2 LQKENI. Between the trimmed V and J ends, which lost 3 bases and 0 bases, there was a span of 20 bases. The CDR3 protein is CASSPNRGGSGLNTEAFF. In nucleotides, the CDR3 is TGTGCCAGCTCACCTAATAGAGGAGGGTCGGGGCTGAACACTGAAGCTTTCTTT. The complete variable domain, with remaining parts taken from reference TRBV18 and TRBJ1-1, reads NAGVMQNPRHLVRRRGQEARLRCSPMKGHSHVYWYRQLPEEGLKFMVYLQKENIIDESGMPKERFSAEFPKEGPSILRIQQVVRGDSAAYFCASSPNRGGSGLNTEAFFGQGTRLTVV.

Concerning this clone itself: The sample holds other DNA sequences that translate to the same CDR3. As DNA, the CDR3 is TGTGCCAGCAGCCAAGATTGGGGGGACTATGGCTACACCTTC. Its translation: CASSQDWGDYGYTF. This chain joins TRBV3-1 (or the pseudogene TRBV3-2) and TRBJ1-2; tentative D call: TRBD1 (5 bases). Germline assignment: CDR1 LGHDT and CDR2 YNNKEL (reference sequence). The V and J ends lost 0 bases and 3 bases respectively, with 8 bases between them. The CDR3 extends over 14 amino acids.

The V gene is TRBV19, the J gene TRBJ1-3; the D is unclear. The germline V gene encodes CDR1 LNHDA and CDR2 SQIVND (reference sequence). The CDR3 covers 16 residues. V lost 3 bases to trimming and J lost 0 bases, with 12 bases between them. CDR3 sequence: CASSIGRTDSGNTIYF. In DNA, the CDR3 is TGTGCCAGTAGTATTGGGCGCACAGACTCTGGAAACACCATATATTTT.

The rearrangement joins TRBV5-1 to TRBJ1-3, with a possible D match to TRBD1 (6 bases). The CDR3 spans 16 residues. CDR1 is SGHRS, CDR2 YFSETQ, per germline. V lost 3 bases to trimming and J lost 4 bases, with 17 bases between them. The CDR3: CASSSGWGATGNTIYF. The CDR3 nucleotides read TGCGCCAGCAGCTCCGGCTGGGGGGCTACGGGAAACACCATATATTTT.

With regard to this clone: Other DNA sequences from this sample encode an identical CDR3 as well. The rearrangement links TRBV7-9 to TRBJ2-7; 8 bases are a match to TRBD1. The ends lost 3 bases at V and 7 bases at J; junction bases unmatched: 2. This CDR3 is 12 amino acids long. Germline CDR1 is SEHNR and CDR2 is FQNEAQ (reference sequence). CDR3 protein: CASSLTGDEQYF. Written as DNA, the CDR3 is TGTGCCAGCAGCTTGACAGGGGATGAGCAGTACTTC.